This T cell receptor (beta chain) was identified during a study of blood T cells in healthy people across ages. Overall study context: About one barcoded beta molecule was captured per two T cells (by template switching). General study points: Naive and antigen-experienced cells could not be conclusively compared, given unsorted PBMCs.

Primed by a sample-barcoded 5' primer and a J-beta primer mix, a second PCR proceeded for about 7 to 12 cycles. TCRdb ran MiXCR on the 5' RACE reads and lists one entry per CDR3 protein. The sample records 750,000 to 950,000 distinct CDR3 sequences, roughly 50% being singletons. Germline V gene sequence: CDR1 DFQATT, CDR2 SNEGSKA (reference sequence). The J segment lost 3 bases and the V segment lost 2 bases, leaving 4 bases of the junction unmatched. CDR3 length: 13 amino acids. The count of this clonotype is one. Its antigen is unidentified. The V and J genes are TRBV20-1 and TRBJ2-7; 7 bases line up with TRBD2. The sample consisted of blood. This receptor was obtained from a man at least 80 years old in good health. CDR3 in amino acids: CSARPGLNYEQYF. The CDR3 nucleotides are TGCAGTGCTAGACCGGGACTAAACTACGAGCAGTACTTC.